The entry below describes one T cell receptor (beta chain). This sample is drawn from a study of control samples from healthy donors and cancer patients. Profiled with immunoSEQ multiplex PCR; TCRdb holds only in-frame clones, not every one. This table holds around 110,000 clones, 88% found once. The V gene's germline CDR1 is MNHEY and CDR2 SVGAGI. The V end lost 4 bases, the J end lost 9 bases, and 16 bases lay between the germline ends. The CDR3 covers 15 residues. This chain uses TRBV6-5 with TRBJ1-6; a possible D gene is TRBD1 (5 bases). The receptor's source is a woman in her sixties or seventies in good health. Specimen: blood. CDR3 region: CASSSLGGIGSPLHF. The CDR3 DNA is TGTGCCAGCAGTTCCCTTGGGGGGATTGGTTCACCCCTCCACTTT.